Below are 32 T cell receptor beta chains sequenced from a single sample in a study of cytomegalovirus exposure and HLA in healthy donors. 13 Jbeta primers and 60 Vbeta primers were used for the PCR. The method was immunoSEQ multiplex PCR; TCRdb's version includes in-frame clones alone and lacks a portion of them. The sample carries over 200,000 clones, more than 70% recorded once. Sequenced material: PBMCs. The source is a human donor in good health.

The chain uses TRBV5-1 and TRBJ2-5, with D tentatively TRBD1 (5 bases). Germline assignment: CDR1 SGHRS and CDR2 YFSETQ. The V end lost 0 bases, the J end lost 3 bases, and 15 bases lay between the germline ends. The CDR3 covers 16 residues. CDR3 protein: CASSLAVGANEETQYF. For the CDR3, the DNA is TGCGCCAGCAGCTTGGCCGTAGGGGCGAACGAAGAGACCCAGTACTTC.

The CDR3 spells CASSQKVLGLHEQYF. CDR3 bases: TGCGCCAGCAGCCAAAAAGTTCTGGGACTGCACGAGCAGTACTTC. The genes are TRBV4-1 and TRBJ2-7, with a possible D match to TRBD2 (6 bases). Germline lookup yields CDR1 MGHRA and CDR2 YSYEKL. Between the trimmed V and J ends, which lost 2 bases and 5 bases, there was a span of 16 bases. The CDR3 extends over 15 amino acids.

The V and J genes are TRBV27 and TRBJ1-2; no clear D. CDR1 is MNHEY, CDR2 SMNVEV, per germline (reference sequence). Trimming took off 5 bases at V and 4 bases at J, with 8 bases between the two ends. The CDR3 is 12 amino acids. The CDR3 loop reads CASSPGAYGYTF. The DNA for the CDR3 is TGTGCCAGCAGTCCAGGTGCCTATGGCTACACCTTC.

This clone has more than one count but fewer than ten. The chain has TRBV7-6 and TRBJ2-5, with 14 bases identical to TRBD2. The V gene's germline CDR1 is SGHVS and CDR2 FNYEAQ. Trimming took 5 bases from V and 4 from J; bases not matched to a gene: 9. This CDR3 contains 17 residues. CDR3 bases: TGTGCCAGCAGCCTACTAGGACTAGCGGGAGGCGGAGAGACCCAGTACTTC. Its protein product is CASSLLGLAGGGETQYF.

On this clone: Relative to the germline gene, one junction end is altered; a read error may explain this. The chain links TRBV7-9 to TRBJ2-4; a possible D gene is TRBD2 (5 bases). The V gene's germline CDR1 is SEHNR and CDR2 FQNEAQ (reference sequence). The CDR3 has 15 residues. As DNA, the CDR3 is TGTTCCAGCAGCCTTACAGAGGGCTCCAAAAACATTCAGTACTTC. Amino acids: CSSSLTEGSKNIQYF.

The chain employs TRBV5-1 and TRBJ2-1; 11 bases fit TRBD2. Germline CDR1 is SGHRS and CDR2 is YFSETQ. V lost 4 bases and J lost 7; bases outside the gene matches: 4. The CDR3 extends over 14 amino acids. The CDR3 DNA reads as TGCGCCAGCAGCCGGTCTAGCGGGGGGAATGAGCAGTTCTTC. Protein: CASSRSSGGNEQFF.

CDR3: CAIRGQPNTEAFF. The CDR3 DNA follows: TGTGCCATCCGGGGACAGCCGAACACTGAAGCTTTCTTT. The rearrangement uses TRBV10-3 and TRBJ1-1; 7 bases line up with TRBD1. The germline V gene has CDR1 ENHRY and CDR2 SYGVKD. The CDR3 runs to 13 residues. V shed 8 bases, J shed 1 base, and the junction held 4 bases outside the gene matches.

V gene TRBV9 combines with J gene TRBJ2-1, with 12 bases aligning to TRBD2. V dropped 4 bases and J dropped 4; count of bases not matched to a gene: 3. The CDR3 is made up of 15 amino acids. Germline CDR1 reads SGDLS; CDR2 reads YYNGEE. The CDR3 nucleotides are TGTGCCAGCAGCTCCGGGACTAGCGGGTACAATGAGCAGTTCTTC. It is translated as CASSSGTSGYNEQFF.

The chain employs TRBV7-9 and TRBJ2-5; a weak D match, TRBD1 (5 bases). The assigned J gene may be wrong: the sequence end matches TRBJ2-7 better. This CDR3 spans 13 amino acids. Germline loops: CDR1 SEHNR, CDR2 FQNEAQ (reference sequence). The CDR3 nucleotides read TGTGCCAGCAGCTTACAGGGTCAGAACGAGCAGTACTTC. The encoded protein is CASSLQGQNEQYF.

The J gene is TRBJ1-3, the V gene TRBV9, with no clear D. V lost 4 bases, J lost 3 bases, and 14 bases lay in between. CDR1 SGDLS and CDR2 YYNGEE come from the germline V gene. This CDR3 spans 15 amino acids. CDR3 coding DNA: TGTGCCAGCAGCCGAGAGCCAAACTATGGAAACACCATATATTTT. Its translation is CASSREPNYGNTIYF.

V and J are TRBV5-6 and TRBJ2-5; weak D call: TRBD2 (6 bases). The germline V and J ends were trimmed by 9 bases and 5 bases, with 17 bases remaining between them. There are 13 residues in the CDR3. The germline V gene has CDR1 SGHDT and CDR2 YYEEEE. For the CDR3, the DNA is TGTGCCACGTGGAGGGGCACTTCGGAGACCCAGTACTTC. It encodes CATWRGTSETQYF.

The table lists this clone with a count of one. CDR3 nucleotide sequence: TGCGCCAGCCGGACAGGGGGCACAGATACGCAGTATTTT. This codes for CASRTGGTDTQYF. The rearrangement links TRBV5-1 to TRBJ2-3; 9 bases line up with TRBD1. J lost 1 base, V lost 7 bases, and 1 base had no gene match. Per germline, CDR1 SGHRS and CDR2 YFSETQ. The CDR3 runs to 13 residues.

V and J are TRBV6-1 and TRBJ1-2, with D possibly matching TRBD1 (5 bases). The CDR3 is 18 residues long. The V end was cut by 0 bases, the J end by 4 bases, with 21 bases between. The germline gives CDR1 MNHNS, CDR2 SASEGT. CDR3 in DNA: TGTGCCAGCAGTGAAGCGGGGGGGGGTGGAGTGGCAGGCTATGGCTACACCTTC. Amino acid sequence: CASSEAGGGGVAGYGYTF.

The chain combines TRBV29-1 with TRBJ2-6, with D maybe TRBD1 (6 bases). This CDR3 has 12 amino acids. V shed 7 bases and J shed 4 bases, with 8 bases lying between them. Germline loops: CDR1 SQVTM, CDR2 ANQGSEA. CDR3 coding DNA: TGCAGCGCGCAGGGGGGGGCCAACGTCCTGACTTTC. It codes for CSAQGGANVLTF.

The chain links TRBV5-1 to TRBJ1-4; TRBD1 matches 7 bases. The V gene end was trimmed by 1 base and the J gene end by 7 bases; junction bases not matched to a gene: 10. Germline V lookup: CDR1 SGHRS, CDR2 YFSETQ. This CDR3 is 16 amino acids long. CDR3 sequence: CASSLWAGGEGEKLFF. CDR3 nucleotide sequence: TGCGCCAGCAGCTTGTGGGCAGGGGGTGAAGGTGAAAAACTGTTTTTT.

The J gene is TRBJ2-7, the V gene TRBV29-1, with 7 bases matching TRBD1. CDR1 and CDR2 (germline): SQVTM, ANQGSEA. Germline trimming cut 6 bases from V and 2 bases from J; bases unmatched to any gene: 7. The CDR3 covers 13 residues. In nucleotides, the CDR3 is TGCAGCGTCGGTCGTGACAGGGCCTACGAGCAGTACTTC. It translates to CSVGRDRAYEQYF.

The rearrangement uses TRBV14 and TRBJ2-5; 7 nucleotides agree with TRBD1. The CDR3 totals 15 residues. The V gene end was trimmed by 3 bases and the J gene end by 4 bases; junction bases not matched to a gene: 8. Germline V lookup: CDR1 SGHDN, CDR2 FVKESK. The CDR3 region has the DNA TGTGCCAGCAGCCAGACCCTGACAGGGACAGAGACCCAGTACTTC. Protein sequence: CASSQTLTGTETQYF.

The chain has TRBV5-5 and TRBJ1-2, with 7 bases matching TRBD1. Germline trimming cut 2 bases from V and 2 bases from J; bases unmatched to any gene: 3. The CDR3 has 14 residues. Germline CDR1 and CDR2: SGHKS and YYEKEE (reference sequence). The DNA for the CDR3 is TGTGCCAGCAGCTTCCCGGGACAGAACTATGGCTACACCTTC. This gives the protein CASSFPGQNYGYTF.

The chain has TRBV7-2 and TRBJ2-3; 8 nucleotides agree with TRBD2. Trimming cost V 5 bases and J 2 bases; bases outside gene matches: 6. Germline V lookup: CDR1 SGHTA, CDR2 FQGNSA. This CDR3 is 15 amino acids long. The CDR3 loop is CASSPPGGVTDTQYF. In DNA, the CDR3 is TGTGCCAGCAGCCCCCCCGGGGGGGTCACAGATACGCAGTATTTT. Based on the CDR3 plus reference TRBV7-2 and TRBJ2-3, the full variable domain is GAGVSQSPSNKVTEKGKDVELRCDPISGHTALYWYRQSLGQGLEFLIYFQGNSAPDKSGLPSDRFSAERTGGSVSTLTIQRTQQEDSAVYLCASSPPGGVTDTQYFGPGTRLTVL.

The chain links TRBV28 to TRBJ2-2; a weak D match, TRBD2 (6 bases). The V end was cut by 5 bases, the J end by 7 bases, with 17 bases between. This CDR3 has 15 amino acids. Germline V lookup: CDR1 MDHEN, CDR2 SYDVKM. The CDR3 reads CASSPLPEGGGELFF. The CDR3 nucleotides read TGTGCCAGCAGTCCCCTACCGGAGGGCGGCGGGGAGCTGTTTTTT.

The chain combines TRBV15 with TRBJ2-1; 7 bases match TRBD2. The CDR3 has 16 residues. V gave up 3 bases and J gave up 4 bases; unmatched junction bases: 9. The germline V gene has CDR1 LNHNV and CDR2 YYDKDF (reference sequence). The CDR3 loop reads CATSSDASGWYNEQFF. The CDR3 coding sequence is TGTGCCACCAGCAGCGACGCTAGCGGATGGTACAATGAGCAGTTCTTC.

The V and J genes are TRBV19 and TRBJ2-2; 12 bases line up with TRBD2. Germline V gene sequence: CDR1 LNHDA, CDR2 SQIVND (reference sequence). V was pared by 5 bases and J by 3 bases, with 13 bases of the junction left unmatched. The CDR3 covers 19 residues. The CDR3 DNA reads TGTGCCAGTAGTCTGTGGACAGGGCTAGCGGGAGGGTACACCGGGGAGCTGTTTTTT. Translated, it gives CASSLWTGLAGGYTGELFF.

The genes are TRBV4-1 and TRBJ2-2; 9 positions match TRBD1. Losses at the gene ends were 3 bases for V and 6 bases for J; bases not matched to a gene: 8. Germline V lookup: CDR1 MGHRA, CDR2 YSYEKL. CDR3 length: 16 residues. The chain's CDR3 is CASSHPTGTGPGELFF. The CDR3 nucleotides read TGCGCCAGCAGCCATCCCACCGGGACAGGGCCCGGGGAGCTGTTTTTT.

The V and J genes are TRBV7-9 and TRBJ1-4; 8 bases are a match to TRBD1. This CDR3 region has 17 residues. The V gene's germline CDR1 is SEHNR and CDR2 FQNEAQ (reference sequence). The J segment lost 3 bases and the V segment lost 5 bases, leaving 11 bases of the junction unmatched. The CDR3 bases are TGTGCCAGCAGCGGACGGACAGGGTCCGGTGCTAATGAAAAACTGTTTTTT. Translation gives CASSGRTGSGANEKLFF.

The gene calls are TRBV2 and TRBJ2-7, with 10 nucleotides matching TRBD2. The CDR3 loop spans 16 amino acids. CDR1 and CDR2 from the germline V gene are SNHLY and FYNNEI. Trimming took 1 base from V and 0 from J; bases not matched to a gene: 3. CDR3 nucleotide sequence: TGTGCCAGCAGTGAAGGCCTAGCGGGAGACTCCTACGAGCAGTACTTC. It is translated as CASSEGLAGDSYEQYF.

The chain combines TRBV7-6 with TRBJ2-7; TRBD1 matches 8 bases. The CDR3 extends over 17 amino acids. CDR1 and CDR2 (germline): SGHVS, FNYEAQ. Trimming cost V 5 bases and J 0 bases; bases outside gene matches: 12. CDR3 bases: TGTGCCAGCAGCCAATCAGGGGGACAGGCGCCCTCCTACGAGCAGTACTTC. Its translation: CASSQSGGQAPSYEQYF.

J is TRBJ2-2 and V is TRBV18; 7 bases match TRBD2. V was pared by 0 bases and J by 4 bases, with 26 bases of the junction left unmatched. The V gene's germline CDR1 is KGHSH and CDR2 LQKENI. The CDR3 loop spans 23 amino acids. The CDR3: CASSPPVRTRTGGVKVRTGELFF. In nucleotides, the CDR3 is TGTGCCAGCTCACCACCGGTAAGGACGAGAACGGGAGGTGTAAAGGTTCGCACCGGGGAGCTGTTTTTT.

This chain joins TRBV4-2 and TRBJ2-3, with 8 positions matching TRBD2. The CDR3 loop spans 15 amino acids. CDR1 is LGHNA, CDR2 YNFKEQ, per germline. V lost 2 bases, J lost 5 bases, and 6 bases stayed unmatched. CDR3 in amino acids: CASSQTFLAGDTQYF. The CDR3 region has the DNA TGTGCCAGCAGCCAAACGTTTCTAGCGGGAGATACGCAGTATTTT.

The V and J genes are TRBV6-1 and TRBJ1-5, with 7 bases that match TRBD1. In germline, CDR1 is MNHNS, CDR2 SASEGT. This CDR3 comprises 12 residues. V lost 11 bases and J lost 6; bases outside the gene matches: 7. CDR3 sequence: CAGRQGGQPQHF. The CDR3, as DNA: TGTGCCGGACGACAGGGAGGTCAGCCCCAGCATTTT.

This chain uses TRBV2 with TRBJ2-7, with TRBD2 matching 10 bases. V trimming: 7 bases; J trimming: 3 bases; junction bases outside the gene matches: 12. CDR1 and CDR2 (germline): SNHLY, FYNNEI. The CDR3 runs 16 residues. CDR3 amino acids: CASIIPGLAEFYEQYF. DNA of the CDR3: TGTGCCAGCATTATCCCTGGACTAGCGGAATTCTACGAGCAGTACTTC.

This CDR3 reads CASSPDSTDTQYF. CDR3 sequence (DNA): TGTGCCAGCAGCCCAGACTCAACAGATACGCAGTATTTT. The rearrangement uses TRBV5-4 and TRBJ2-3, with no clear D. The CDR3 is 13 amino acids. Germline assignment: CDR1 SGHNT and CDR2 YYREEE (reference sequence). Trimming shortened V by 4 bases and J by 3 bases, and 9 bases separated the two germline ends.

The gene calls are TRBV7-2 and TRBJ1-4; D gene uncertain. The germline gives CDR1 SGHTA, CDR2 FQGNSA. There are 12 residues in the CDR3. The V gene lost 3 bases and the J gene lost 8 bases, with 7 bases spanning the gap. The CDR3 DNA follows: TGTGCCAGCAGCTTCGGGGTGGAAAAACTGTTTTTT. Translation: CASSFGVEKLFF.